These T cell receptor beta chains were read from a single sample in a study of cytomegalovirus exposure and HLA in healthy donors. Assay used: immunoSEQ multiplex PCR; TCRdb lists only in-frame clones, some missing. The repertoire includes 60,000 or so clones, roughly 87% of them detected once, and around a tenth sits in the top ten. The sample taken for sequencing was PBMCs. The source of these receptors is a female donor in good health and CMV-seronegative. CDR3s include the opening cysteine and the closing phenylalanine or tryptophan. The D gene is left open where the match is weak. Where a row states a size, it is once, few, many or the class of an expanded clone; other rows omit it.

D,J,V,size,CDR3,DNA
TRBD2,TRBJ2-1,TRBV18,once,CASSPGLAENNEQFF,TGTGCCAGCTCACCGGGACTAGCGGAAAACAATGAGCAGTTCTTC
NA,TRBJ1-1,TRBV7-9,NA,CSSSLVGGVNTEAFF,TGTTCCAGCAGCTTAGTTGGGGGGGTGAACACTGAAGCTTTCTTT
NA,TRBJ2-1,TRBV6-6,NA,CASSPSPAYNEQFF,TGTGCCAGCAGCCCTAGCCCGGCCTACAATGAGCAGTTCTTC
NA,TRBJ2-3,TRBV14,NA,CASSPRTSTDTQYF,TGTGCCAGCAGCCCCCGGACTAGCACAGATACGCAGTATTTT
TRBD2,TRBJ2-2,TRBV28,NA,CASSLDSGRAWTGELFF,TGTGCCAGCAGTTTGGACAGCGGGAGGGCTTGGACCGGGGAGCTGTTTTTT
TRBD1,TRBJ2-7,TRBV6-6,NA,CASSNGQGYEQYF,TGTGCCAGCAGTAACGGACAGGGGTACGAGCAGTACTTC
NA,TRBJ2-5,TRBV30,few,CAWTRGVQETQYF,TGTGCCTGGACCCGCGGGGTCCAAGAGACCCAGTACTTC
TRBD2,TRBJ2-1,TRBV5-1,few,CASSPGLAANEQFF,TGCGCCAGCAGCCCGGGACTAGCGGCTAATGAGCAGTTCTTC
TRBD2,TRBJ2-1,TRBV29-1,once,CSVNSGTSGNEQFF,TGCAGCGTTAACTCCGGGACTAGCGGCAATGAGCAGTTCTTC
TRBD1,TRBJ2-7,TRBV7-9,NA,CSSSYQGTGGGEQYF,TGTTCCAGCAGCTACCAGGGGACAGGCGGAGGCGAGCAGTACTTC
NA,TRBJ1-5,TRBV6-6,NA,CASSRWDQGNQPQHF,TGTGCCAGCAGTAGATGGGACCAGGGGAATCAGCCCCAGCATTTT
NA,TRBJ2-7,TRBV11-3,NA,CASSPEDGYEQYF,TGTGCCAGCAGCCCGGAGGACGGCTACGAGCAGTACTTC
TRBD1,TRBJ1-2,TRBV10-2,NA,CASSESIKGAGYGYTF,TGCGCCAGCAGTGAGTCGATTAAGGGGGCAGGGTATGGCTACACCTTC
NA,TRBJ2-7,TRBV6-1,NA,CASRSMDSLIYEQYF,TGTGCCAGCCGTTCAATGGACAGCCTAATCTACGAGCAGTACTTC
NA,TRBJ2-7,TRBV18,NA,CASSPPYKTGAYEQYF,TGTGCCAGCTCACCACCGTATAAGACAGGCGCCTACGAGCAGTACTTC
NA,TRBJ2-1,TRBV21-1,NA,CASSNRRSSGGTYNEQFF,TGTGCCAGCAGCAACCGAAGGTCTAGCGGGGGCACCTACAATGAGCAGTTCTTC
NA,TRBJ2-7,TRBV27,NA,CASRRGYGGSYEQYF,TGTGCCAGCAGACGGGGGTATGGGGGTTCCTACGAGCAGTACTTC
NA,TRBJ1-5,TRBV19,NA,CASSKAGRVDQPQHF,TGTGCCAGTAGCAAAGCGGGCAGGGTTGATCAGCCCCAGCATTTT
NA,TRBJ1-5,TRBV5-5,few,CASSLAVSDQPQHF,TGTGCCAGCAGCTTGGCAGTGTCAGATCAGCCCCAGCATTTT
NA,TRBJ1-1,TRBV9,NA,CASSPETGANTEAFF,TGTGCCAGCAGCCCAGAGACAGGAGCGAACACTGAAGCTTTCTTT
NA,TRBJ1-3,TRBV28,NA,CASSRSKAPGNTIYF,TGTGCCAGCAGTAGATCCAAAGCCCCTGGAAACACCATATATTTT
NA,TRBJ2-7,TRBV10-2,NA,CASGLPHEQYF,TGCGCCAGCGGACTCCCCCACGAGCAGTACTTC
NA,TRBJ1-2,TRBV5-1,NA,CASSLASSGPGYGYTF,TGCGCCAGCAGCTTGGCCTCGTCAGGCCCCGGCTATGGCTACACCTTC
TRBD1,TRBJ1-1,TRBV6-4,NA,CASRSDRAENTEAFF,TGTGCCAGCCGCTCGGACAGGGCGGAGAACACTGAAGCTTTCTTT
TRBD1,TRBJ2-7,TRBV27,NA,CASSLLQGQGSYEQYF,TGTGCCAGCAGTTTGCTCCAGGGACAGGGGTCCTACGAGCAGTACTTC
NA,TRBJ2-1,TRBV21-1,once,CASKGGPTENNEQFF,TGTGCCAGCAAAGGAGGGCCGACGGAAAACAATGAGCAGTTCTTC
NA,TRBJ1-4,TRBV28,NA,CASSAAGARNEKLFF,TGTGCCAGCAGTGCGGCGGGGGCAAGGAATGAAAAACTGTTTTTT
NA,TRBJ1-5,TRBV6-6,NA,CASSYGGYSNQPQHF,TGTGCCAGCAGTTACGGGGGGTATAGCAATCAGCCCCAGCATTTT
NA,TRBJ2-3,TRBV4-1,NA,CASSHVSDTQYF,TGCGCCAGCAGCCATGTATCAGATACGCAGTATTTT
TRBD2,TRBJ2-2,TRBV5-1,NA,CASSLGREAGELFF,TGCGCCAGCAGCTTGGGACGGGAGGCCGGGGAGCTGTTTTTT
TRBD2,TRBJ2-2,TRBV7-2,NA,CASSPGTSGTATGELFF,TGTGCCAGCAGCCCTGGGACTAGCGGGACGGCCACCGGGGAGCTGTTTTTT
NA,TRBJ1-1,TRBV13,NA,CASSRTVNTEAFF,TGTGCCAGCAGCCGGACAGTGAACACTGAAGCTTTCTTT
TRBD1,TRBJ1-3,TRBV9,once,CASSATGLGNTIYF,TGTGCCAGCAGCGCGACAGGGTTAGGAAACACCATATATTTT
NA,TRBJ1-2,TRBV21-1,NA,CASSKWGQTFYGYTF,TGTGCCAGCAGCAAATGGGGACAGACCTTCTATGGCTACACCTTC
TRBD2,TRBJ2-3,TRBV7-9,NA,CSSSSGRTSADTQYF,TGTTCCAGCAGCTCTGGAAGGACTAGCGCAGATACGCAGTATTTT
NA,TRBJ1-1,TRBV1,few,CTSSQATGGENTEAFF,TGCACCAGCAGCCAAGCTACAGGGGGTGAGAACACTGAAGCTTTCTTT
NA,TRBJ1-4,TRBV20-1,NA,CSARSGEKLFF,TGCAGTGCTAGAAGCGGCGAAAAACTGTTTTTT
NA,TRBJ1-2,TRBV7-6,NA,CASSLAPYGGADGYTF,TGTGCCAGCAGCTTAGCACCCTATGGGGGGGCCGATGGCTACACCTTC
NA,TRBJ2-7,TRBV5-4,NA,CASSLWQGSYEQYF,TGTGCCAGCAGCTTATGGCAGGGCTCCTACGAGCAGTACTTC
NA,TRBJ2-2,TRBV5-1,once,CASRGLLGSAGELFF,TGCGCCAGCAGGGGACTCCTAGGGTCCGCCGGGGAGCTGTTTTTT
TRBD1,TRBJ2-7,TRBV27,NA,CASSRTGSYEQYF,TGTGCCAGCAGTCGGACAGGGTCCTACGAGCAGTACTTC